The clone carrying this T cell receptor (beta chain) was seen ten or more times. TCRdb processed the RACE reads anew with MiXCR; each CDR3 protein has one entry. This sample has around 100,000 distinct CDR3 sequences, with roughly 11% found just once. The data originate from a study of human T cells and chemical hapten exposure. V was trimmed by 7 bases and J by 2 bases, leaving 13 bases between them. This CDR3 is 14 amino acids long. Germline CDR1 is SNHLY and CDR2 is FYNNEI. Time point indicated: patch test 1, 2 weeks after DPC sensitization. Indicated treatment: therapeutic diphenylcyclopropenone sensitization with weekly scalp DPC.

The clonotype originates from a woman between 40 and 55 years old with alopecia areata. Some clones in this sample may be carry-over from other donors' samples. Sample: whole blood, taken in connection with sensitization to the hapten diphenylcyclopropenone (DPC). The gene calls are TRBV2 and TRBJ2-3; D ambiguous. The CDR3 DNA follows: TGTGCCAGCACCCCTGGGCGGCTCACAGATACGCAGTATTTT. Its protein product is CASTPGRLTDTQYF.